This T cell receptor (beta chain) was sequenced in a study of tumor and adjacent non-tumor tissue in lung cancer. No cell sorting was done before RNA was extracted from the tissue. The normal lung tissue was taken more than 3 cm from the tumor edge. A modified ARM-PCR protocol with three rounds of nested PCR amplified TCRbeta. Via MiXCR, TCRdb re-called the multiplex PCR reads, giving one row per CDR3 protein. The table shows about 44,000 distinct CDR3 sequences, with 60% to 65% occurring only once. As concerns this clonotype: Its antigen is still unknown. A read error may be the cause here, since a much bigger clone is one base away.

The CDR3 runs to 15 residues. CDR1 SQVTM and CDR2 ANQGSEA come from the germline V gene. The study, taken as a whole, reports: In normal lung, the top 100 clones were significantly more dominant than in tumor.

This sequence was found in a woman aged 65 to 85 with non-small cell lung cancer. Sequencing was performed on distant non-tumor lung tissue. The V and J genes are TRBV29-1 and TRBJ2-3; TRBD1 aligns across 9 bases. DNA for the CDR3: TGCGGCGTTCTCTCCCGGGACAGGGACACAGATACGCAGTATTTT. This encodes CGVLSRDRDTDTQYF.